These 30 T cell receptor beta chains were all obtained from the same sample, sequenced in a study of early T cells in non-severe SARS-CoV-2 infection. TCRdb reprocessed the 5' RACE reads via MiXCR and lists one record per CDR3 protein. Of approximately 90,000 distinct CDR3 sequences listed, approximately 17% are singletons. The material sequenced was whole blood, taken at baseline. These receptors originate from an adult who was a healthcare worker with PCR-confirmed SARS-CoV-2 infection or an uninfected control (not recorded which).

In its sample, this clonotype was seen a few times. J is TRBJ2-2 and V is TRBV11-2; 7 bases align to TRBD1. Unmatched junction bases numbered 3, after V lost 1 base and J lost 13 bases. The CDR3 sequence is 12 residues long. Germline lookup yields CDR1 SGHAT and CDR2 FQNNGV. The CDR3, as DNA: TGTGCCAGCAGCTTAGGACAGGGTGGGCTGTTTTTT. This sequence encodes CASSLGQGGLFF.

This clonotype was counted only a few times. This rearrangement joins TRBV6-5 to TRBJ2-1; 10 positions match TRBD1. Looked up from germline, CDR1 is MNHEY and CDR2 is SVGAGI. The CDR3 consists of 15 residues. V gave up 4 bases and J gave up 7 bases; unmatched junction bases: 7. The CDR3 protein is CASSWRGQGRNEQFF. CDR3 nucleotide sequence: TGTGCCAGCAGTTGGCGGGGACAGGGGAGGAATGAGCAGTTCTTC.

This clonotype was seen a few times. The genes are TRBV11-2 and TRBJ2-3, with D uncertain. V lost 5 bases to trimming and J lost 0 bases, with 15 bases between them. Germline-derived CDR1 and CDR2 are SGHAT and FQNNGV. This CDR3 spans 16 amino acids. CDR3 residues: CASSQSGAPSTDTQYF. The DNA for the CDR3 is TGTGCCAGCAGCCAGTCAGGAGCACCTAGCACAGATACGCAGTATTTT.

This clonotype was picked up a small number of times. The genes are TRBV5-4 and TRBJ2-3; tentatively, D is TRBD1 (6 bases). The V and J ends lost 2 bases and 2 bases respectively, with 9 bases between them. The CDR3 consists of 14 residues. Germline V gives CDR1 SGHNT, CDR2 YYREEE (reference sequence). DNA for the CDR3: TGTGCCAGCAGCTTCACAGGGATCACAGATACGCAGTATTTT. Its protein product is CASSFTGITDTQYF.

In this sample, this clonotype turned up a few times. The chain joins TRBV5-1 to TRBJ1-1; D gene ambiguous. CDR3 length equals 12 residues. The germline gives CDR1 SGHRS, CDR2 YFSETQ. Trimming removed 4 bases from V and 11 bases from J, with 15 bases in between. The CDR3 is CASSPGRTRAFF. CDR3 nucleotides: TGCGCCAGCAGCCCCGGGAGGACGAGGGCTTTCTTT.

The sample holds a few counts of this clonotype. The chain couples TRBV6-5 to TRBJ2-1, with 10 bases that match TRBD2. The V gene's germline CDR1 is MNHEY and CDR2 SVGAGI. V shed 7 bases and J 6 bases; nucleotides not matched to a gene: 6. The CDR3 is 14 amino acids. The CDR3 nucleotides are TGTGCCAGCAAGGGAAGCGGGAGGGCCAATGAGCAGTTCTTC. It specifies CASKGSGRANEQFF.

There are many counts of this clonotype. CDR3 region: CASSRLLVSDTQYF. The CDR3 DNA sequence: TGCGCCAGCAGCCGCCTACTAGTATCAGATACGCAGTATTTT. The chain couples TRBV4-1 to TRBJ2-3; the D gene is possibly TRBD2 (5 bases). Looked up from germline, CDR1 is MGHRA and CDR2 is YSYEKL. There are 14 residues in the CDR3. V gave up 4 bases and J gave up 4 bases, with 12 bases separating them.

The chain carries TRBV21-1 and TRBJ2-7; whether TRBD2, the table's D call, matches the DNA was not checked. TRBV21-1 is listed as a pseudogene. CDR3 length equals 15 residues. The CDR3 nucleotides read TGTGCCAGCAGCTTGGGAGAGGAGGAAGTTGACGAGCAGTACTTC. Its protein product is CASSLGEEEVDEQYF.

This clonotype occurred a few times. The chain uses TRBV27 and TRBJ2-1, with D perhaps TRBD1 (5 bases). The germline CDR1 and CDR2 sequences are MNHEY and SMNVEV (reference sequence). The CDR3 totals 16 residues. The germline V and J ends were trimmed by 0 bases and 6 bases, with 15 bases remaining between them. CDR3 coding DNA: TGTGCCAGCAGTTTATCGCCAGGGTCGATAGGCAATGAGCAGTTCTTC. Its protein is CASSLSPGSIGNEQFF.

The chain combines TRBV20-1 with TRBJ2-7, with D uncertain. The germline gives CDR1 DFQATT, CDR2 SNEGSKA (reference sequence). The CDR3 totals 10 residues. V was cut by 3 bases and J by 5 bases, with 5 bases left in between. CDR3 loop: CSARENEQYF. CDR3 sequence (DNA): TGCAGTGCTAGGGAGAACGAGCAGTACTTC.

This clonotype was detected only a few times. The chain combines TRBV28 with TRBJ2-7, with D maybe TRBD2 (6 bases). The length of the CDR3 is 13 residues. Germline V lookup: CDR1 MDHEN, CDR2 SYDVKM. The V end lost 11 bases, the J end lost 2 bases, and 16 bases lay between the germline ends. The CDR3 sequence is CAGGKGPTYEQYF. DNA of the CDR3: TGTGCCGGGGGGAAAGGGCCCACCTACGAGCAGTACTTC.

The chain links TRBV27 to TRBJ2-1; 16 bases fit TRBD2. The V and J ends lost 8 bases and 7 bases, in that order; junction bases with no gene match: 5. The CDR3 extends over 15 amino acids. Germline CDR1 MNHEY, CDR2 SMNVEV (reference sequence). The CDR3 nucleotides are TGTGCCAGCCAACAGGGACTAGCGGGAGGGAATGAGCAGTTCTTC. It codes for CASQQGLAGGNEQFF.

The sample holds a few counts of this clonotype. This chain joins TRBV28 and TRBJ2-7; 8 nucleotides match TRBD2. J was trimmed by 3 bases and V by 3 bases; bases with no gene match: 4. Germline CDR1 reads MDHEN; CDR2 reads SYDVKM. This CDR3 spans 14 amino acids. CDR3 in amino acids: CASSLSGSHYEQYF. CDR3 DNA: TGTGCCAGCAGTTTGAGCGGGAGTCACTACGAGCAGTACTTC.

Remarks on this clonotype: Its ends do not fully match the called genes, so a read error is possible. V and J are TRBV7-8 and TRBJ1-2, with D perhaps TRBD1 (5 bases). Germline-derived CDR1 and CDR2 are SGHVS and FQNEAQ. The CDR3 sequence is 12 residues long. This chain's CDR3 is CGSSVRGAGYTF. The CDR3 nucleotides read TGTGGCAGCAGCGTTAGAGGGGCTGGCTACACCTTC.

The chain has TRBV5-6 and TRBJ1-4; TRBD1 matches 12 bases. With 3 bases clipped from V and 10 bases from J, the junction kept 4 bases outside the gene matches. Germline V lookup: CDR1 SGHDT, CDR2 YYEEEE. The CDR3 loop spans 14 amino acids. CDR3 loop: CASSWDRGHGKLFF. The CDR3 DNA sequence: TGTGCCAGCAGCTGGGACAGGGGGCACGGAAAACTGTTTTTT. The full variable domain, in which reference TRBV5-6 and TRBJ1-4 provide the parts outside the CDR3, is DAGVTQSPTHLIKTRGQQVTLRCSPKSGHDTVSWYQQALGQGPQFIFQYYEEEERQRGNFPDRFSGHQFPNYSSELNVNALLLGDSALYLCASSWDRGHGKLFFGSGTQLSVL.

V usage is TRBV20-1 and J usage is TRBJ2-2, with 9 bases lining up with TRBD2. The CDR3 is made up of 14 amino acids. V was clipped by 3 bases and J by 6 bases; unmatched bases: 5. CDR1 is DFQATT, CDR2 SNEGSKA, per germline (reference sequence). Written as DNA, the CDR3 is TGCAGTGCTAGGAGGACTAGCGAGGCCGGGGAGCTGTTTTTT. This gives the protein CSARRTSEAGELFF.

In this sample, this clonotype turned up a few times. The chain combines TRBV7-9 with TRBJ2-1, with D perhaps matching TRBD1 (5 bases). Germline loops: CDR1 SEHNR, CDR2 FQNEAQ (reference sequence). V was cut by 4 bases and J by 8 bases, with 15 bases left in between. The CDR3 runs 14 residues. CDR3 loop: CASSSGQSGDEQFF. The CDR3 coding sequence is TGTGCCAGCAGCTCTGGACAATCTGGCGATGAGCAGTTCTTC. Using reference TRBV7-9 and TRBJ2-1 for the parts outside the CDR3, the full variable domain is DTGVSQNPRHKITKRGQNVTFRCDPISEHNRLYWYRQTLGQGPEFLTYFQNEAQLEKSRLLSDRFSAERPKGSFSTLEIQRTEQGDSAMYLCASSSGQSGDEQFFGPGTRLTVL.

This clonotype occurred a few times. J is TRBJ1-2 and V is TRBV7-9, with D possibly TRBD1 on 5 matching bases. Germline V gene lookup returns CDR1 SEHNR and CDR2 FQNEAQ (reference sequence). There are 16 residues in the CDR3. Trimming cost V 5 bases and J 6 bases, with 22 bases left between them. The CDR3 spells CASSPRVRPGRHGYTF. The CDR3 DNA reads TGTGCCAGCAGCCCCCGAGTTCGCCCGGGGCGGCATGGCTACACCTTC. Based on the CDR3 plus reference TRBV7-9 and TRBJ1-2, the full variable domain is DTGVSQNPRHKITKRGQNVTFRCDPISEHNRLYWYRQTLGQGPEFLTYFQNEAQLEKSRLLSDRFSAERPKGSFSTLEIQRTEQGDSAMYLCASSPRVRPGRHGYTFGSGTRLTVV.

This clonotype has just a few counts. The CDR3, as DNA: TGTGCCAGCAGCTTAACAGGAGCGCGGGAGCAGTACTTC. This sequence encodes CASSLTGAREQYF. The chain recombines TRBV7-2 with TRBJ2-7; D may be TRBD1 (5 bases). The CDR3 totals 13 residues. V was cut by 2 bases and J by 7 bases, with 12 bases left in between. Germline values: CDR1 SGHTA, CDR2 FQGNSA.

The chain employs TRBV28 and TRBJ2-3; D is ambiguous. Trimming removed 3 bases at V and 6 bases at J, with 7 bases between. The CDR3 totals 12 residues. Germline-derived CDR1 and CDR2 are MDHEN and SYDVKM. The CDR3 region has the DNA TGTGCCAGCAGTTTGATTAGGGATACGCAGTATTTT. Protein: CASSLIRDTQYF.

This chain joins TRBV20-1 and TRBJ2-3; weak D call: TRBD2 (5 bases). The V gene's germline CDR1 is DFQATT and CDR2 SNEGSKA (reference sequence). With 3 bases removed from V and 2 bases from J, the gap between germline ends came to 12 bases. The CDR3 runs 14 residues. The CDR3 spells CSARPGLHTDTQYF. CDR3 coding DNA: TGCAGTGCTAGGCCTGGACTTCACACAGATACGCAGTATTTT.

This clonotype was counted ten times or more. This chain joins TRBV2 and TRBJ2-1, with TRBD2 matching over 14 bases. The CDR3 runs 17 residues. Germline V lookup: CDR1 SNHLY, CDR2 FYNNEI. With 3 bases clipped from V and 0 bases from J, the junction kept 1 base outside the gene matches. The CDR3 coding sequence is TGTGCCAGCAGTGATGGGACTAGCGGGAGCTCCTACAATGAGCAGTTCTTC. Its translation: CASSDGTSGSSYNEQFF.

In this sample, this clonotype turned up a few times. The chain has TRBV2 and TRBJ1-3; possibly TRBD1 for D (6 bases). Trimming removed 5 bases at V and 0 bases at J, with 14 bases between. The CDR3 has 16 residues. CDR1 and CDR2 from the germline V gene are SNHLY and FYNNEI. Here the CDR3 DNA reads TGTGCCAGCAGTAATACCGGGACACTCTCTGGAAACACCATATATTTT. Translated, it gives CASSNTGTLSGNTIYF. The variable domain in full, completed from reference TRBV2 and TRBJ1-3, reads EPEVTQTPSHQVTQMGQEVILRCVPISNHLYFYWYRQILGQKVEFLVSFYNNEISEKSEIFDDQFSVERPDGSNFTLKIRSTKLEDSAMYFCASSNTGTLSGNTIYFGEGSWLTVV.

V and J are TRBV12-3 or TRBV12-4 and TRBJ2-5; either TRBD1 or TRBD2 may fit D (5 bases each). The CDR3 covers 15 residues. The germline V and J ends were trimmed by 1 base and 1 base, with 10 bases remaining between them. In DNA, the CDR3 is TGTGCCAGCAGTTTAGAGGGGAGCGGCCAAGAGACCCAGTACTTC. Residues: CASSLEGSGQETQYF.

The chain joins TRBV28 to TRBJ2-7; no clear D. V lost 1 base and J 6 bases, leaving 10 bases between the germline ends. Germline V CDR1 and CDR2: MDHEN, SYDVKM. The CDR3 totals 13 residues. CDR3 region: CASSLLGRLEQYF. DNA of the CDR3: TGTGCCAGCAGTTTATTGGGCAGGCTCGAGCAGTACTTC.

This clonotype was observed a handful of times. The chain is built from TRBV13 and TRBJ2-5, with D maybe TRBD2 (5 bases). The CDR3 runs 14 residues. Germline V lookup: CDR1 PRHDT, CDR2 FYEKMQ (reference sequence). Trimming took off 5 bases at V and 5 bases at J, with 15 bases between the two ends. The DNA of the CDR3 is TGTGCCAGCAGCCCTCCCGGACTTGAGGAGACCCAGTACTTC. The encoded protein is CASSPPGLEETQYF.

The chain is built from TRBV3-1 and TRBJ2-1, with D maybe TRBD2 (5 bases). The CDR3 contains 16 residues. Germline V CDR1 and CDR2: LGHDT, YNNKEL (reference sequence). The V end was cut by 1 base, the J end by 1 base, with 11 bases between. CDR3 in amino acids: CASSQVGRASYNEQFF. Written as DNA, the CDR3 is TGTGCCAGCAGCCAAGTCGGGCGGGCTTCCTACAATGAGCAGTTCTTC.

This clonotype was detected only a few times. This chain links TRBV12-3 or TRBV12-4 with TRBJ2-5; D call uncertain. This CDR3 is 11 amino acids long. V was trimmed by 6 bases and J by 7 bases, leaving 9 bases between them. The CDR3 sequence: CASRATGTQYF. The CDR3 region has the DNA TGTGCCAGCAGGGCCACGGGGACCCAGTACTTC.

The table lists this clonotype with a few counts. The V and J genes are TRBV3-1 and TRBJ1-2, with 11 bases lining up with TRBD1. Germline V gives CDR1 LGHDT, CDR2 YNNKEL (reference sequence). The CDR3 spans 15 residues. V lost 4 bases, J lost 4 bases, and 5 bases stayed unmatched. CDR3 nucleotides: TGTGCCAGCAGCCCAGGGACAGGGGGTGGCTATGGCTACACCTTC. Amino acid sequence: CASSPGTGGGYGYTF.

The table lists this clonotype with a few counts. The rearrangement links TRBV20-1 to TRBJ2-3; tentatively, D is TRBD1 (5 bases). The CDR3 sequence is 13 residues long. Trimming took off 6 bases at V and 3 bases at J, with 13 bases between the two ends. Germline CDR1 DFQATT, CDR2 SNEGSKA (reference sequence). The CDR3 DNA sequence: TGCAGTGCCCATGACAGAGGTACAGATACGCAGTATTTT. Residues: CSAHDRGTDTQYF.